The 31 T cell receptor beta chains presented below share a single source sample, sequenced in a study of blood T cells in healthy people across ages. It was with a sample-barcoded 5' primer and a J-beta primer mix that a second PCR of about 7 to 12 cycles was run. TCRdb recomputed calls from the 5' RACE reads with MiXCR, one row per CDR3 protein. The table shows fewer than 1,200,000 distinct CDR3 sequences, with roughly 24% occurring only once. A further study also used this sample, focusing on T cells of mothers and their children.

Sequencing input: blood. Receptors were obtained from a girl aged 2-10 years in good health.

This clonotype was counted at least ten times. The V and J genes are TRBV28 and TRBJ2-5, with 9 bases identical to TRBD2. The J call is doubtful: the DNA matches TRBJ2-1 better. This CDR3 has 14 residues. CDR1 is MDHEN and CDR2 is SYDVKM in the germline V gene. This CDR3 reads CASSLSGRRNEQFF. CDR3 sequence (DNA): TGTGCCAGCAGTCTAAGCGGGAGGAGGAATGAGCAGTTCTTC.

This clonotype was recorded a few times. This rearrangement joins TRBV29-1 to TRBJ2-5, with TRBD2 as a possible D gene (6 bases). The J call may be in error: the DNA end matches TRBJ2-1 better. In germline, CDR1 is SQVTM, CDR2 ANQGSEA. This CDR3 is 15 amino acids long. The chain's CDR3 is CSVPRFSTSFNEQFF. In nucleotides, the CDR3 is TGCAGCGTCCCCCGATTTTCGACTAGTTTCAATGAGCAGTTCTTC.

The CDR3 spells CATSRARRVQETQYF. CDR3 in DNA: TGTGCCACCAGCAGAGCGCGGAGGGTGCAAGAGACCCAGTACTTC. The chain recombines TRBV15 with TRBJ2-5, with D possibly matching TRBD2 (6 bases). The CDR3 spans 15 residues. Germline V lookup: CDR1 LNHNV, CDR2 YYDKDF (reference sequence). V was trimmed by 1 base and J by 2 bases, leaving 11 bases between them.

The chain uses TRBV6-2 or TRBV6-3 and TRBJ2-5; possibly TRBD1 or TRBD2 for D (5 bases each). Judging by the DNA end, TRBJ2-7 fits better; the J call may be wrong. This CDR3 has 13 residues. Germline CDR1 MNHEY, CDR2 SVGEGT. This CDR3 reads CASRYTGGGEQYF. The CDR3 DNA follows: TGTGCCAGCAGGTATACAGGAGGTGGCGAGCAGTACTTC.

This clonotype was detected a few times. This chain links TRBV28 with TRBJ1-6; D gene uncertain. From germline, CDR1 is MDHEN and CDR2 SYDVKM. Trimming took 6 bases from V and 7 from J, leaving 19 bases between them. The CDR3 extends over 16 amino acids. This chain's CDR3 is CASSLSLLLGNSPLHF. The CDR3 nucleotides read TGTGCCAGCAGCCTCAGTTTACTTTTGGGGAATTCACCCCTCCACTTT.

V and J are TRBV25-1 and TRBJ2-2; D uncertain. Trimming removed 2 bases from V and 5 bases from J, with 9 bases in between. Germline V gene sequence: CDR1 MGHDK, CDR2 SYGVNS. The CDR3 consists of 14 residues. The CDR3 loop reads CASSERWGTGELFF. The CDR3 DNA follows: TGTGCCAGCAGTGAAAGATGGGGAACCGGGGAGCTGTTTTTT.

The chain links TRBV20-1 to TRBJ1-5, with D possibly TRBD1 on 6 matching bases. The CDR3 totals 17 residues. The germline V gene has CDR1 DFQATT and CDR2 SNEGSKA (reference sequence). Trimming shortened V by 3 bases and J by 5 bases, and 23 bases separated the two germline ends. The CDR3 loop reads CSASEFGGGKGDQPQHF. DNA of the CDR3: TGCAGTGCTAGTGAATTCGGTGGGGGCAAGGGTGATCAGCCCCAGCATTTT.

This clonotype came up a few times. The V call is TRBV10-3, the J call TRBJ2-5, with unresolved D. Germline V gene sequence: CDR1 ENHRY, CDR2 SYGVKD. The V end was cut by 3 bases, the J end by 2 bases, with 7 bases between. This CDR3 spans 13 amino acids. The CDR3 DNA follows: TGTGCCATCAGTGAAACACCTCAAGAGACCCAGTACTTC. This translates into CAISETPQETQYF.

This clonotype has only a few counts. For the CDR3, the DNA is TGTGCCAGCAGCCAATTCGGCGAGCAGTACTTC. This gives the protein CASSQFGEQYF. The chain employs TRBV4-2 and TRBJ2-5, with no clear D. The tail of the sequence fits TRBJ2-7 better, so the J call may be wrong. From germline, CDR1 is LGHNA and CDR2 YNFKEQ. The CDR3 covers 11 residues.

The chain joins TRBV20-1 to TRBJ2-1; maybe TRBD2 (6 bases). Deletions cut 1 base from V and 0 bases from J, with 7 bases between. The CDR3 has 14 residues. Per germline, CDR1 DFQATT and CDR2 SNEGSKA (reference sequence). This CDR3 is CSARGLGSYNEQFF. Here the CDR3 DNA reads TGCAGTGCTAGAGGACTAGGCTCCTACAATGAGCAGTTCTTC.

This clonotype has only one observation. The chain links TRBV12-3 or TRBV12-4 to TRBJ2-5; 8 bases agree with TRBD1. The CDR3 has 17 residues. With 6 bases clipped from V and 4 bases from J, the junction kept 16 bases outside the gene matches. CDR3 amino acids: CASRAGGSSGGVETQYF. In DNA, the CDR3 is TGTGCCAGCAGGGCAGGGGGCTCTTCCGGAGGGGTAGAGACCCAGTACTTC.

The chain employs TRBV9 and TRBJ1-3; D may be TRBD1 (5 bases). V lost 2 bases and J 9 bases, leaving 9 bases between the germline ends. CDR3 length: 12 residues. Germline V gene sequence: CDR1 SGDLS, CDR2 YYNGEE. The CDR3 sequence is CASSVLGTTIYF. The CDR3 nucleotides read TGTGCCAGCAGCGTTTTGGGGACCACCATATATTTT.

In this sample, this clonotype turned up a few times. V and J are TRBV20-1 and TRBJ2-4; TRBD2 matches 7 bases. V lost 3 bases and J lost 6; bases outside the gene matches: 5. The CDR3 sequence is 13 residues long. Germline lookup yields CDR1 DFQATT and CDR2 SNEGSKA (reference sequence). The CDR3 loop reads CSASMTGGNIQYF. CDR3 in DNA: TGCAGTGCTAGCATGACGGGGGGAAACATTCAGTACTTC.

This clonotype was counted only a few times. The chain recombines TRBV9 with TRBJ1-1; 8 positions match TRBD1. Trimming at V came to 4 bases and at J to 1 base, leaving 9 bases not matched to a gene. Germline-derived CDR1 and CDR2 are SGDLS and YYNGEE. This CDR3 is built from 16 residues. CDR3 protein: CASSPGQGSGNTEAFF. The CDR3 bases are TGTGCCAGCAGCCCCGGACAGGGATCGGGGAACACTGAAGCTTTCTTT.

The chain employs TRBV11-2 and TRBJ2-1; D remains unclear. Trimming took 5 bases from V and 7 from J, leaving 9 bases between them. CDR1 SGHAT and CDR2 FQNNGV come from the germline V gene. The CDR3 sequence is 12 residues long. The CDR3 nucleotides are TGTGCCAGCAGCCAGATGTTTAATGAGCAGTTCTTC. It translates to CASSQMFNEQFF.

This clonotype appeared once. V and J are TRBV7-3 and TRBJ1-4; maybe TRBD1 (5 bases). V lost 1 base and J 7 bases, leaving 13 bases between the germline ends. There are 15 residues in the CDR3. In germline, CDR1 is SGHTA, CDR2 FQGTGA. CDR3 sequence: CASSLRAGSGEKLFF. CDR3 in DNA: TGTGCCAGCAGCTTAAGGGCAGGGTCCGGTGAAAAACTGTTTTTT.

A note on this clonotype: The junction and the germline gene differ at one end; a read error may be behind it. J is TRBJ2-5 and V is TRBV6-5; 10 nucleotides agree with TRBD1. The CDR3 spans 20 residues. Germline V gives CDR1 MNHEY, CDR2 SVGAGI. Here the CDR3 reads CASSYGPKRTGQGTRETQYF. The DNA for the CDR3 is TGCGCCAGCAGTTACGGCCCAAAACGAACGGGACAGGGGACAAGGGAGACCCAGTACTTC.

This clonotype appeared a single time. The chain carries TRBV12-3 or TRBV12-4 and TRBJ1-1; D is unclear. V dropped 1 base and J dropped 1 base, with 16 bases sitting between them. The CDR3 is 17 residues long. The CDR3 is CASSLGRTWQQNTEAFF. CDR3 coding DNA: TGTGCCAGCAGTTTAGGGCGGACTTGGCAGCAGAACACTGAAGCTTTCTTT.

This clonotype was recorded a few times. The CDR3 DNA reads TGTGCTAGTGGTTTGGGAGAAGTCCAAAGCACTGAAGCTTTCTTT. This sequence encodes CASGLGEVQSTEAFF. This rearrangement joins TRBV12-5 to TRBJ1-1; D not certain. CDR1 is LGHNT and CDR2 is FRNRAP in the germline V gene. V was pared by 1 base and J by 4 bases, with 13 bases between. The CDR3 loop spans 15 amino acids.

V is TRBV7-2 and J is TRBJ2-2, with a tentative D call TRBD2 (5 bases). V shed 5 bases and J shed 5 bases, with 15 bases lying between them. This CDR3 has 15 amino acids. The germline V gene has CDR1 SGHTA and CDR2 FQGNSA. In DNA form, the CDR3 reads TGTGCCAGCAGCCTGTTTCCCCCGGGGACCGGGGAGCTGTTTTTT. It translates to CASSLFPPGTGELFF.

This chain links TRBV2 with TRBJ2-5; D gene ambiguous. V dropped 0 bases and J dropped 3 bases, with 8 bases sitting between them. The CDR3 spans 14 residues. Germline lookup yields CDR1 SNHLY and CDR2 FYNNEI. The CDR3 loop reads CASSEARQEETQYF. CDR3 sequence (DNA): TGTGCCAGCAGTGAAGCTCGGCAGGAAGAGACCCAGTACTTC.

Only a few counts were recorded for this clonotype. V and J are TRBV7-3 and TRBJ2-5; D perhaps matches TRBD2 (5 bases). TRBJ2-1 explains the end of the DNA better; the J call may be wrong. CDR3 length equals 12 residues. The germline V gene has CDR1 SGHTA and CDR2 FQGTGA. The CDR3 here is CASSHEGNEQFF. CDR3 DNA sequence: TGTGCCAGCAGCCATGAGGGCAATGAGCAGTTCTTC.

The chain employs TRBV5-6 and TRBJ2-7, with D maybe TRBD1 (6 bases). The CDR3 runs to 15 residues. The V gene lost 2 bases and the J gene lost 1 base, with 13 bases spanning the gap. Germline CDR1 reads SGHDT; CDR2 reads YYEEEE. Here the CDR3 reads CASSFAAGASYEQYF. CDR3 in DNA: TGTGCCAGCAGCTTTGCGGCAGGGGCGTCCTACGAGCAGTACTTC.

As regards this clonotype: It may be a read error: a sequence one base away is much more abundant. The rearrangement uses TRBV7-9 and TRBJ2-1; 9 bases are a match to TRBD2. V dropped 3 bases and J dropped 2; count of bases not matched to a gene: 2. The CDR3 contains 15 residues. CDR1 is SEHNR, CDR2 FQNEAQ, per germline (reference sequence). The CDR3 DNA follows: TGTGCCAGCAGCTTTGCTAGCGGGGCCTACAATGAGCAGTTCTTC. It encodes CASSFASGAYNEQFF.

In its sample, this clonotype was seen a few times. CDR3 sequence (DNA): TGTGCCAGCGGGGCCCTGGGTAATGAGCAGTTCTTC. Residues: CASGALGNEQFF. The chain employs TRBV6-5 and TRBJ2-5, with D possibly TRBD1 on 5 matching bases. The better agreement between TRBJ2-1 and the DNA end casts doubt on the J call. Germline V gene data show CDR1 as MNHEY and CDR2 as SVGAGI. CDR3 length: 12 residues.

This rearrangement joins TRBV7-3 to TRBJ2-1; D possibly corresponds to TRBD1 (6 bases). This CDR3 has 15 amino acids. CDR1 is SGHTA and CDR2 is FQGTGA in the germline V gene. Trimming removed 2 bases at V and 5 bases at J, with 13 bases between. This CDR3 reads CASSLDRFTDNEQFF. CDR3 nucleotides: TGTGCCAGCAGCTTAGACAGGTTTACGGACAATGAGCAGTTCTTC.

As regards this clonotype: Germline is not matched at one junction end, which may reflect a read error. V is TRBV20-1 and J is TRBJ1-1; 8 nucleotides agree with TRBD1. The V gene's germline CDR1 is DFQATT and CDR2 SNEGSKA (reference sequence). This CDR3 contains 12 residues. The CDR3 sequence: CSATGQGDEGFF. The CDR3 DNA is TGCAGTGCTACCGGACAGGGTGACGAAGGTTTCTTT.

This clonotype was observed many times. The chain has TRBV12-3 or TRBV12-4 and TRBJ2-7, with 8 bases that match TRBD1. The CDR3 spans 16 residues. J was trimmed by 3 bases and V by 4 bases; bases with no gene match: 11. CDR3 bases: TGTGCCAGCAGTTCCACCGACAGGGGTCCCCTCTACGAGCAGTACTTC. The encoded protein is CASSSTDRGPLYEQYF.

This clonotype was counted between two and nine times. This chain links TRBV13 with TRBJ1-1; no reliable D call. V shed 5 bases and J shed 4 bases, with 11 bases lying between them. CDR1 PRHDT and CDR2 FYEKMQ come from the germline V gene (reference sequence). This CDR3 spans 13 amino acids. DNA of the CDR3: TGTGCCAGCAGCCTGGGATTTGCCACTGAAGCTTTCTTT. Translating it yields CASSLGFATEAFF.

The chain uses TRBV25-1 and TRBJ2-7; D could derive from TRBD1 or TRBD2 (6 bases each). V was pared by 3 bases and J by 3 bases, with 12 bases between. The CDR3 is made up of 14 amino acids. Looked up from germline, CDR1 is MGHDK and CDR2 is SYGVNS. The CDR3 nucleotides are TGTGCCAGCAGTGACGGGGGCGCTTTCTACGAGCAGTACTTC. This encodes CASSDGGAFYEQYF.

On this clonotype: Germline and junction disagree at one end, which may indicate a read error. The chain employs TRBV25-1 and TRBJ1-2, with 8 bases aligning to TRBD1. The CDR3 has 14 amino acids. Germline-derived CDR1 and CDR2 are MGHDK and SYGVNS. Here the CDR3 DNA reads TGTGGCAGCAGTGAATGGGGACAGGATGGTGGCTACACCTTC. It codes for CGSSEWGQDGGYTF.